Each of the 13 T cell receptor beta chains below was sequenced from the same sample in a study of T cell repertoires in cytomegalovirus infection. TCRdb processed the reads anew with MiXCR; each CDR3 protein has one entry. The sample contains about 320,000 distinct CDR3 sequences, more than 8% of which appear only once. The sample comprised PBMCs. These TCRs come from a human donor in good health (CMV status not recorded). Some clones in this sample may be carry-over from other donors' samples.

This clonotype has a count of ten or more. V and J are TRBV29-1 and TRBJ2-5; 9 bases align to TRBD2. The CDR3 runs to 13 residues. The germline gives CDR1 SQVTM, CDR2 ANQGSEA. The junction had 7 bases not matched to a gene; V was cut back by 6 bases and J by 5 bases. CDR3 region: CSVPIAGVETQYF. As DNA, the CDR3 is TGCAGCGTCCCTATAGCGGGAGTCGAGACCCAGTACTTC.

The chain joins TRBV20-1 to TRBJ1-6; 9 nucleotides agree with TRBD1. Germline V gives CDR1 DFQATT, CDR2 SNEGSKA (reference sequence). CDR3 size: 16 residues. The trim removed 0 bases at V and 5 bases at J, leaving 5 bases unmatched. CDR3 sequence (DNA): TGCAGTGCTAGAGATCTCGGGACAGGGAATAATTCACCCCTCCACTTT. Its protein is CSARDLGTGNNSPLHF.

This clonotype was found a few times. The chain uses TRBV6-1 and TRBJ2-7; 11 bases are a match to TRBD1. CDR1 is MNHNS and CDR2 is SASEGT in the germline V gene. The CDR3 is made up of 16 amino acids. Trimming at V came to 7 bases and at J to 4 bases, leaving 12 bases not matched to a gene. The CDR3 reads CASNPLWTGGIYEQYF. The CDR3 nucleotides are TGTGCCAGCAACCCCCTCTGGACAGGGGGCATTTACGAGCAGTACTTC.

This clonotype was observed at least ten times. The CDR3 DNA reads as TGCGCCAGCAGCCAACACAGGGTGGCCTACGAGCAGTACTTC. Its protein product is CASSQHRVAYEQYF. This chain connects TRBV4-3 to TRBJ2-7, with D perhaps TRBD1 (6 bases). The CDR3 is 14 residues long. Germline V gives CDR1 LGHNA, CDR2 YSLEER. V was cut by 2 bases and J by 2 bases, with 10 bases left in between.

This clonotype was picked up many times. V and J are TRBV5-1 and TRBJ2-7; tentative D call: TRBD1 (5 bases). The germline CDR1 and CDR2 sequences are SGHRS and YFSETQ. V lost 0 bases and J lost 3, with 7 bases in between. The CDR3 spans 13 residues. The CDR3 spells CASSLGQFYEQYF. The CDR3 DNA follows: TGCGCCAGCAGCTTGGGACAGTTCTACGAGCAGTACTTC.

This clonotype was detected only a few times. The rearrangement joins TRBV25-1 to TRBJ2-3; 7 bases are a match to TRBD2. CDR1 MGHDK and CDR2 SYGVNS come from the germline V gene. V lost 6 bases to trimming and J lost 3 bases; unmatched junction nucleotides: 9. This CDR3 has 15 residues. CDR3 amino acids: CASSPKGLETDTQYF. CDR3 sequence (DNA): TGTGCCAGCAGCCCCAAAGGACTAGAGACAGATACGCAGTATTTT. The full variable domain, with the rest looked up from reference TRBV25-1 and TRBJ2-3, is EADIYQTPRYLVIGTGKKITLECSQTMGHDKMYWYQQDPGMELHLIHYSYGVNSTEKGDLSSESTVSRIRTEHFPLTLESARPSHTSQYLCASSPKGLETDTQYFGPGTRLTVL.

J is TRBJ1-3 and V is TRBV6-6, with 7 nucleotides matching TRBD1. CDR3 length: 15 amino acids. V shed 4 bases, J shed 6 bases, and the junction held 9 bases outside the gene matches. Germline assignment: CDR1 MNHNY and CDR2 SVGAGI (reference sequence). The CDR3 sequence: CASSSTQDRANTIYF. The CDR3 DNA follows: TGTGCCAGCAGTTCAACCCAAGACAGGGCAAACACCATATATTTT.

This clonotype was recorded many times. V and J are TRBV7-9 and TRBJ1-2; D is ambiguous. CDR3 size: 13 residues. The germline V gene has CDR1 SEHNR and CDR2 FQNEAQ (reference sequence). V was cut by 1 base and J by 6 bases, with 9 bases left in between. The CDR3 is CASSLGRNHGYTF. The DNA of the CDR3 is TGTGCCAGCAGCTTAGGCAGGAACCATGGCTACACCTTC. The variable domain in full, with the rest retrieved from reference TRBV7-9 and TRBJ1-2, is DTGVSQNPRHKITKRGQNVTFRCDPISEHNRLYWYRQTLGQGPEFLTYFQNEAQLEKSRLLSDRFSAERPKGSFSTLEIQRTEQGDSAMYLCASSLGRNHGYTFGSGTRLTVV.

In this sample, this clonotype turned up a few times. The V gene is TRBV29-1, the J gene TRBJ1-1; D not certain. CDR1 and CDR2 (germline): SQVTM, ANQGSEA. Trimming left V 7 bases short and J 1 base short, with 13 bases between. The CDR3 totals 13 residues. CDR3 region: CSALRDPNTEAFF. CDR3 DNA sequence: TGCAGCGCCTTAAGAGACCCGAACACTGAAGCTTTCTTT.

This clonotype was counted a few times. The rearrangement joins TRBV6-6 to TRBJ2-5, with D perhaps TRBD2 (5 bases). This CDR3 has 15 amino acids. Germline lookup yields CDR1 MNHNY and CDR2 SVGAGI (reference sequence). The V end lost 2 bases, the J end lost 0 bases, and 10 bases lay between the germline ends. CDR3 coding DNA: TGTGCCAGCAGTTACGGAGGACGGGACCAAGAGACCCAGTACTTC. This gives the protein CASSYGGRDQETQYF.

In its sample, this clonotype was seen many times. CDR3: CASSRRTSGGETQYF. The CDR3 bases are TGTGCCAGCAGCCGCCGGACTAGCGGGGGAGAGACCCAGTACTTC. This chain joins TRBV7-2 and TRBJ2-5; 13 nucleotides line up with TRBD2. The CDR3 covers 15 residues. Germline values: CDR1 SGHTA, CDR2 FQGNSA. V gave up 5 bases and J gave up 4 bases; unmatched junction bases: 4. The full variable domain, completed using reference TRBV7-2 and TRBJ2-5, is GAGVSQSPSNKVTEKGKDVELRCDPISGHTALYWYRQSLGQGLEFLIYFQGNSAPDKSGLPSDRFSAERTGGSVSTLTIQRTQQEDSAVYLCASSRRTSGGETQYFGPGTRLLVL.

In this sample, this clonotype turned up a few times. The chain recombines TRBV5-4 with TRBJ1-1, with D maybe TRBD1 (5 bases). The germline V and J ends were trimmed by 6 bases and 0 bases, with 12 bases remaining between them. This CDR3 spans 14 amino acids. Germline V gene lookup returns CDR1 SGHNT and CDR2 YYREEE (reference sequence). The CDR3 loop is CASKGPLLNTEAFF. CDR3 nucleotides: TGTGCCAGCAAGGGGCCGCTACTGAACACTGAAGCTTTCTTT.

This clonotype was seen at least ten times. This rearrangement joins TRBV7-2 to TRBJ2-7, with 10 bases identical to TRBD1. V shed 1 base and J 0 bases; nucleotides not matched to a gene: 3. This CDR3 contains 16 residues. Germline V lookup: CDR1 SGHTA, CDR2 FQGNSA. The CDR3 loop reads CASSLEWTGGSYEQYF. The CDR3 region has the DNA TGTGCCAGCAGCTTAGAGTGGACAGGGGGCTCCTACGAGCAGTACTTC.